The rows below give T cell receptor beta chains drawn from one sample of a study of T cell clusters in autoimmune cytopenias. TCRdb re-called the multiplex PCR reads; one entry per CDR3 protein, DNA not given. The sample has thousands of distinct CDR3 sequences; the top ten hold roughly 28%. The source material was peripheral blood. These receptors all come from a human donor with an autoimmune cytopenia or autoimmune hepatitis (not recorded which). Each CDR3 is given with its conserved first and last residue. Size is omitted from some rows. Given values are once, few, many or a class for expanded clones.

J gene: TRBJ1-1
clone size: NA
V gene: TRBV12-3/TRBV12-4
CDR3 protein: CASSFEQGNTEAFF

J gene: TRBJ2-5
clone size: medium-sized
V gene: TRBV11-1
CDR3 protein: CASSSSGRFKETQYF

J gene: TRBJ2-5
clone size: medium-sized
V gene: TRBV18
CDR3 protein: CASSDPRLQETQYF

J gene: TRBJ2-7
clone size: medium-sized
V gene: TRBV6-5
CDR3 protein: CVSGGNFYEQYF

J gene: TRBJ2-1
clone size: NA
V gene: TRBV5-4
CDR3 protein: CASSAGGGNEQFF

J gene: TRBJ1-5
clone size: NA
V gene: TRBV20-1
CDR3 protein: CSAINPGQGDQPQHF

J gene: TRBJ2-3
clone size: NA
V gene: TRBV29-1
CDR3 protein: CSVQGLAGGGDTQYF

J gene: TRBJ2-2
clone size: large
V gene: TRBV29-1
CDR3 protein: CSVEKVQNTGELFF

J gene: TRBJ2-3
clone size: NA
V gene: TRBV5-1
CDR3 protein: CASSLGTITDTQYF

J gene: TRBJ1-5
clone size: medium-sized
V gene: TRBV6-5
CDR3 protein: CATSGGWGNQPQHF

J gene: TRBJ2-5
clone size: medium-sized
V gene: TRBV10-3
CDR3 protein: CAISDPPQGLETQYF